Listed below are T cell receptor beta chains from one sample, sequenced in a study of control samples from healthy donors and cancer patients. Measured with immunoSEQ multiplex PCR; TCRdb has only the in-frame clones, and not every one. This table holds just over 150,000 clones, roughly 89% found once. Sequencing was done on a sample of blood. The receptors here all came from a man aged 25 to 45 in good health. Each CDR3 is given with its conserved first and last residue. D genes are given only for firm matches. The listing skips clone size in some rows; elsewhere it reads once, few, many or a size class.

NA	TRBV9	TRBJ2-5	NA	TGTGCCAGCAGCTCAGGGGCAGGGAGCCTTTCAGAGACCCAGTACTTC	CASSSGAGSLSETQYF
NA	TRBV13	TRBJ2-5	TRBD1	TGTGCCAGCAGCATCCTGACAGGGGGCAGGGAGACCCAGTACTTC	CASSILTGGRETQYF
few	TRBV6-6	TRBJ1-1	NA	TGTGCCAGCAGAGGGTTTGGGAGAATGAACACTGAAGCTTTCTTT	CASRGFGRMNTEAFF
NA	TRBV6-6	TRBJ1-1	NA	TGTGCCAGCAGTTACAGGGTGGGAACTGAAGCTTTCTTT	CASSYRVGTEAFF
NA	TRBV14	TRBJ1-2	NA	TGTGCCAGCAGCCAAGATCCTCGACCTTATTTTGGCCCTTATGGCTACACCTTC	CASSQDPRPYFGPYGYTF
once	TRBV5-1	TRBJ2-1	NA	TGCGCCAGCAGCTTGGAAGGACACCTCTACAATGAGCAGTTCTTC	CASSLEGHLYNEQFF
NA	TRBV2	TRBJ2-2	NA	TGTGCCAGCAGTGAACAGGGGCCGGGCACCGGGGAGCTGTTTTTT	CASSEQGPGTGELFF
once	TRBV28	TRBJ2-7	NA	TGTGCCAGCAGTCTGACCGGGACCCTCGGCGAGCAGTACTTC	CASSLTGTLGEQYF
NA	TRBV19	TRBJ2-3	NA	TGTGCCATTAGAGGGGCAGATACGCAGTATTTT	CAIRGADTQYF
NA	TRBV7-3	TRBJ2-1	NA	TGTGCCAGCAGCTTCGCCGGGTACTTTAGTGAGCAGTTCTTC	CASSFAGYFSEQFF
NA	TRBV7-6	TRBJ1-3	NA	TGTGCCAGCAGCTTAGTCGGGGGAAACACCATATATTTT	CASSLVGGNTIYF
NA	TRBV19	TRBJ2-1	TRBD2	TGTGCCAGTAGTCCCCGTCGGGAGGGTAGCGGGGGGGCCAGATACAATGAGCAGTTCTTC	CASSPRREGSGGARYNEQFF
NA	TRBV19	TRBJ1-5	NA	TGTGCCAGTAACGTGGGTGGGCTCGGCAATCAGCCCCAGCATTTT	CASNVGGLGNQPQHF
NA	TRBV2	TRBJ1-1	NA	TGTGCCAGCAGGGGACAGAACACTGAAGCTTTCTTT	CASRGQNTEAFF
NA	TRBV19	TRBJ1-2	NA	TGTGCCAGCTCTCTCGGAGGGGGTATCTATGGCTACACCTTC	CASSLGGGIYGYTF
NA	TRBV3-1/TRBV3-2	TRBJ1-6	TRBD1	TGTGCCAGCAGCTTAGGACAGGGAAATTCACCCCTCCACTTT	CASSLGQGNSPLHF
NA	TRBV5-1	TRBJ2-3	NA	TGCGCCAGCAGCCGGGGGGATGGCAGGGGAAGAGATACGCAGTATTTT	CASSRGDGRGRDTQYF
NA	TRBV29-1	TRBJ2-3	NA	TGCAGCGTTTTGAGGGAACCCCTTCCCACAGATACGCAGTATTTT	CSVLREPLPTDTQYF
NA	TRBV3-1/TRBV3-2	TRBJ2-5	TRBD2	TGTGCCAGCAGCCTTCGAGGAGCTAGCGGGAGGCAAGAGACCCAGTACTTC	CASSLRGASGRQETQYF
NA	TRBV15	TRBJ2-7	NA	TGTGCCACCAGCAGAGATAAGTCGGGGACCTATACGAGCACTCGGTACTTC	CATSRDKSGTYTSTRYF
NA	TRBV27	TRBJ1-1	NA	TGTGCCAGCAGTTTGACTAGGAACACTGAAGCTTTCTTT	CASSLTRNTEAFF
NA	TRBV5-4	TRBJ2-2	NA	TGTGCCAGCAGATGGGGGAACACCGGGGAGCTGTTTTTT	CASRWGNTGELFF
NA	TRBV9	TRBJ2-2	TRBD1	TGTGCCAGCTCTCCGGGACAGGGGACCGGGGAGCTGTTTTTT	CASSPGQGTGELFF
NA	TRBV19	TRBJ1-4	NA	TGTGCCAGTAGTATTACGGCAGAACCTGAAAAACTGTTTTTT	CASSITAEPEKLFF
once	TRBV15	TRBJ2-6	NA	TGTGCCACCAGCAAAGGTAGAGGGCCTGGGGCCAACGTCCTGACTTTC	CATSKGRGPGANVLTF
NA	TRBV25-1	TRBJ1-6	NA	TGTGCCAGCAGTGGGCTTCTGGGGGGGAATTCACCCCTCCACTTT	CASSGLLGGNSPLHF
NA	TRBV28	TRBJ2-7	NA	TGTGCCAGCAGTTTATCCAGTTACCAGTACTTC	CASSLSSYQYF
NA	TRBV19	TRBJ2-2	NA	TGTGCCAGTAGTATCCAGGTTGCCGGGGAGCTGTTTTTT	CASSIQVAGELFF
NA	TRBV15	TRBJ1-5	NA	TGTGCCACCAGCATCCCTGAGGGCGGGAGGGATCAGCCCCAGCATTTT	CATSIPEGGRDQPQHF
NA	TRBV7-9	TRBJ2-7	TRBD2	TGTGCCAGCAGCTTGTGGGGGACTAGCAGCAGCGAGCAGTACTTC	CASSLWGTSSSEQYF
few	TRBV6-5	TRBJ1-2	TRBD1	TGTGCCAGCAGCCGGTGGGACAGTAACTATGGCTACACCTTC	CASSRWDSNYGYTF